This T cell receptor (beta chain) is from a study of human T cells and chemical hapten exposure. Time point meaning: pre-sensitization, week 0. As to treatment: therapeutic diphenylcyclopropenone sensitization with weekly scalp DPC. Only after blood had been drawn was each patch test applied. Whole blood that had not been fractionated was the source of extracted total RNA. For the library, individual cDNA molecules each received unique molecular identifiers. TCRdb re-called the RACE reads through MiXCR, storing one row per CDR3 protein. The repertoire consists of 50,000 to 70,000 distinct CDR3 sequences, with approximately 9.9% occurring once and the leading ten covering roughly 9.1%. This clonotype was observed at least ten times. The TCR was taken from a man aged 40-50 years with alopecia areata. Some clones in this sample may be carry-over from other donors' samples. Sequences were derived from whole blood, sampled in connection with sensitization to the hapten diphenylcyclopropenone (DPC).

The CDR3 DNA sequence: TGTGCCACCAGTGAGGCTGTCGGGGGGGTTTACAATGAGCAGTTCTTC. It encodes CATSEAVGGVYNEQFF. This chain joins TRBV24-1 and TRBJ2-1; 8 bases map to TRBD2. Germline lookup yields CDR1 KGHDR and CDR2 SFDVKD. This CDR3 has 16 amino acids. The trim removed 4 bases at V and 4 bases at J, leaving 8 bases unmatched.